What follows describes a single TCR beta chain. Its cognate antigen is unknown. Using genomic DNA as the template, TCR beta VDJ and CDR3 profiling was carried out. MiXCR was run by TCRdb on the reads, yielding one entry per CDR3 protein. In the table there are 150,000 to 180,000 distinct CDR3 sequences, just over 50% of which are singletons. The sequenced patients had an expansion of CD8+CD57+ cells seen by flow cytometry. This entry is derived from a study of CD8+CD57+ T cells in acquired aplastic anemia. Broader study findings: Patients showed no significant difference from controls in CD8+ Simpson's diversity.

Sequencing was carried out using sorted CD4+, CD8+, or CD8+CD57+ T cells (not recorded which) from PBMCs. The receptor was derived from a human donor with aplastic anemia.

The CDR3 loop is CASSLLSGSGNGEQYF. DNA for the CDR3: TGTGCCAGCAGCTTACTCTCCGGGTCAGGGAACGGCGAGCAGTACTTC. The rearrangement links TRBV11-2 to TRBJ2-7; a possible D gene is TRBD1 (5 bases). The CDR3 extends over 16 amino acids. Trimming took 2 bases from V and 6 from J, leaving 20 bases between them. CDR1 and CDR2 (germline): SGHAT, FQNNGV.